These T cell receptor beta chains were read from a single sample in a study of CD8+ T cells in alopecia areata. TCRdb's copy holds only in-frame clones and misses some; the assay was immunoSEQ multiplex PCR. The sample records over 150,000 clones, 58% being singletons. Sequencing used CD8+ T cells sorted from blood, obtained at week 24, from a patient treated with tofacitinib. The receptors shown here come from a human donor with alopecia areata. Both conserved end residues are part of each CDR3. The D gene is left open where the match is weak. Expanded clones get a size class; other rows say once, few or many, or leave the size out.

clone_size j_call d_call v_call cdr3_aa cdr3_nt
once TRBJ2-7 NA TRBV30 CAWSQSYEQYF TGTGCCTGGAGCCAGTCCTACGAGCAGTACTTC
NA TRBJ1-1 TRBD1 TRBV19 CASSWGQGAMNTEAFF TGTGCCAGTAGTTGGGGACAGGGGGCCATGAACACTGAAGCTTTCTTT
few TRBJ2-7 NA TRBV7-2 CASSLHPDWYPTRQYF TGTGCCAGCAGCCTCCATCCTGACTGGTACCCTACGAGGCAGTACTTC
NA TRBJ2-1 TRBD2 TRBV27 CASRTGGPDNEQFF TGTGCCAGCAGAACGGGGGGGCCTGACAATGAGCAGTTCTTC
NA TRBJ1-1 NA TRBV4-1 CASRGNTEAFF TGCGCCAGTAGGGGAAACACTGAAGCTTTCTTT
NA TRBJ2-2 NA TRBV7-9 CASSLASPGELFF TGTGCCAGCAGCTTAGCGTCCCCCGGGGAGCTGTTTTTT
NA TRBJ1-2 NA TRBV15 CATSSGTYYTF TGTGCCACCAGCAGCGGGACTTACTACACCTTC
NA TRBJ2-7 TRBD2 TRBV11-3 CASSSGTSGTPDF TGTGCCAGCAGCTCCGGGACTAGCGGCACCCCGGACTTC
NA TRBJ2-1 TRBD2 TRBV7-9 CASSPRGGGKWEQFF TGTGCCAGCAGCCCGCGCGGGGGGGGCAAGTGGGAGCAGTTCTTC
few TRBJ2-5 NA TRBV6-6 CASRDSLETQYF TGTGCCAGCAGAGACAGTCTTGAGACCCAGTACTTC
few TRBJ2-7 NA TRBV4-2 CASSQANSYEQYF TGTGCCAGCAGCCAGGCGAACAGCTACGAGCAGTACTTC
NA TRBJ1-2 NA TRBV5-1 CASSPGQSGVYGYTF TGCGCCAGCAGCCCTGGACAGTCTGGAGTCTATGGCTACACCTTC
NA TRBJ1-1 NA TRBV27 CASSLAEVNTEAFF TGTGCCAGCAGTTTAGCAGAAGTGAACACTGAAGCTTTCTTT
NA TRBJ2-5 NA TRBV4-1 CASSHTISGEETQYF TGCGCCAGCAGCCACACTATTTCAGGGGAGGAGACCCAGTACTTC
NA TRBJ1-1 NA TRBV6-1 CASIGWGLNTEAFF TGTGCCAGCATAGGGTGGGGCCTCAACACTGAAGCTTTCTTT
NA TRBJ1-5 TRBD1 TRBV6-5 CASKGQGWGPQHF TGTGCCAGCAAAGGACAGGGCTGGGGACCCCAGCATTTT
NA TRBJ1-2 NA TRBV7-3 CASSSDSLYGYTF TGTGCCAGCAGCTCGGACAGTCTCTATGGCTACACCTTC
NA TRBJ2-5 NA TRBV6-1 CASSEAPGGNQETQYF TGTGCCAGCAGTGAGGCGCCAGGGGGGAATCAAGAGACCCAGTACTTC
NA TRBJ1-1 NA TRBV7-9 CASSHGIPEAFF TGTGCCAGCAGCCACGGGATCCCTGAAGCTTTCTTT
NA TRBJ2-1 TRBD2 TRBV5-6 CASSYGTSEEQFF TGTGCCAGCAGCTACGGGACTAGCGAGGAGCAGTTCTTC
NA TRBJ2-2 NA TRBV27 CASMVAGSTGELFF TGTGCCAGCATGGTGGCGGGGAGCACCGGGGAGCTGTTTTTT
NA TRBJ2-3 NA TRBV27 CASSYWGDTQYF TGTGCCAGCAGCTATTGGGGAGATACGCAGTATTTT
NA TRBJ2-3 TRBD1 TRBV14 CASSPTGTGADTQYF TGTGCCAGCAGCCCCACCGGGACAGGGGCAGATACGCAGTATTTT
NA TRBJ2-1 TRBD1 TRBV7-9 CASSFLGQGADEQFF TGTGCCAGCAGCTTCCTGGGACAGGGGGCGGATGAGCAGTTCTTC
NA TRBJ2-7 NA TRBV5-1 CASRIGGETSSYEQYF TGCGCCAGCAGAATTGGGGGAGAGACGTCCTCCTACGAGCAGTACTTC
few TRBJ2-3 NA TRBV11-2 CASSSDQYTQYF TGTGCCAGCAGCTCTGACCAATATACGCAGTATTTT
NA TRBJ2-7 NA TRBV10-3 CAISGGPEQYF TGTGCCATCAGTGGTGGGCCAGAGCAGTACTTC
NA TRBJ1-5 NA TRBV2 CASSQGGQPQHF TGTGCCAGCAGCCAAGGGGGTCAGCCCCAGCATTTT
NA TRBJ1-6 TRBD1 TRBV6-5 CASRPTGNNSPLHF TGTGCCAGCAGGCCGACAGGGAACAATTCTCCCCTCCACTTT
NA TRBJ1-1 NA TRBV25-1 CASSEQDILNTEAFF TGTGCCAGCAGTGAACAAGATATCCTGAACACTGAAGCTTTCTTT
NA TRBJ2-1 NA TRBV6-5 CASSPTGNEQFF TGTGCCAGCAGTCCGACAGGCAATGAGCAGTTCTTC
NA TRBJ2-2 NA TRBV7-2 CASTTTNTGELFF TGTGCCAGCACCACAACTAACACCGGGGAGCTGTTTTTT
NA TRBJ1-2 NA TRBV19 CASSPGRYGYTF TGTGCCAGTAGTCCAGGACGGTATGGCTACACCTTC
NA TRBJ2-1 NA TRBV2 CASSYGGNEQFF TGTGCCAGCAGTTATGGGGGGAATGAGCAGTTCTTC
NA TRBJ2-7 NA TRBV5-6 CASSLSVEGYEQYF TGTGCCAGCAGCTTGTCTGTGGAAGGCTACGAGCAGTACTTC
NA TRBJ2-1 NA TRBV19 CASSSAGTYNEQFF TGTGCCAGTAGTAGCGCAGGGACCTACAATGAGCAGTTCTTC
few TRBJ1-1 NA TRBV9 CASSGTANTEAFF TGTGCCAGCAGCGGGACCGCCAACACTGAAGCTTTCTTT
NA TRBJ2-7 TRBD2 TRBV15 CATSRGSAGGYEQYF TGTGCCACCAGCAGAGGCTCGGCCGGGGGGTACGAGCAGTACTTC
few TRBJ2-5 NA TRBV25-1 CASSEPGEETQYF TGTGCCAGCAGTGAGCCAGGGGAAGAGACCCAGTACTTC
NA TRBJ2-3 TRBD2 TRBV7-8 CASSLLAGGTTDTQYF TGTGCCAGCAGCTTGCTAGCGGGGGGGACCACAGATACGCAGTATTTT